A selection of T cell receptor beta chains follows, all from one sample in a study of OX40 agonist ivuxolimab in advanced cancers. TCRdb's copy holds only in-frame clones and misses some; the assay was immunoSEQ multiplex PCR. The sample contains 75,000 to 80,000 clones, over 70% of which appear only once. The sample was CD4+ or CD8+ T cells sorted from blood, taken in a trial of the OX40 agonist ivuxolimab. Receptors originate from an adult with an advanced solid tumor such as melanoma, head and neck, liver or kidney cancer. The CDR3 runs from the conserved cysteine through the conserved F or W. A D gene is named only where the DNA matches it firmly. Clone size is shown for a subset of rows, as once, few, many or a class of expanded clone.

cdr3_aa: CASSKNYGYTF; cdr3_nt: TGTGCCAGTAGTAAGAACTATGGCTACACCTTC; v_call: TRBV19; clone_size: many; j_call: TRBJ1-2; d_call: .
cdr3_aa: CASSQEVLAGGTGELFF; cdr3_nt: TGCGCCAGCAGCCAAGAGGTACTAGCGGGAGGTACCGGGGAGCTGTTTTTT; v_call: TRBV4-3; clone_size: .; j_call: TRBJ2-2; d_call: TRBD2
cdr3_aa: CASDGGTSVAKNIQYF; cdr3_nt: TGTGCCAGCGATGGGGGGACTAGCGTGGCCAAAAACATTCAGTACTTC; v_call: TRBV6-6; clone_size: .; j_call: TRBJ2-4; d_call: TRBD2
cdr3_aa: CASSLHQGPAYEQYF; cdr3_nt: TGTGCCAGCAGCTTACACCAGGGGCCAGCCTACGAGCAGTACTTC; v_call: TRBV7-8; clone_size: .; j_call: TRBJ2-7; d_call: .
cdr3_aa: CASTRTGQGDNEQFF; cdr3_nt: TGTGCCAGTACCCGGACTGGGCAAGGAGACAATGAGCAGTTCTTC; v_call: TRBV19; clone_size: .; j_call: TRBJ2-1; d_call: .
cdr3_aa: CASSIRGGTYEQYF; cdr3_nt: TGTGCCAGTAGTATTCGGGGGGGAACCTACGAGCAGTACTTC; v_call: TRBV19; clone_size: .; j_call: TRBJ2-7; d_call: TRBD2
cdr3_aa: CASSITGTGGNTQYF; cdr3_nt: TGTGCCAGTAGTATAACCGGGACAGGGGGAAATACGCAGTATTTT; v_call: TRBV19; clone_size: .; j_call: TRBJ2-3; d_call: TRBD1
cdr3_aa: CASSLNSMNTEAFF; cdr3_nt: TGTGCCAGCAGCTTAAACAGTATGAACACTGAAGCTTTCTTT; v_call: TRBV11-2; clone_size: .; j_call: TRBJ1-1; d_call: .
cdr3_aa: CASRHLHRGGDTEAFF; cdr3_nt: TGCGCCAGCAGACATCTACATAGAGGCGGGGACACTGAAGCTTTCTTT; v_call: TRBV4-3; clone_size: once; j_call: TRBJ1-1; d_call: .
cdr3_aa: CASNSQGGEETQYF; cdr3_nt: TGTGCCAGCAACTCTCAGGGGGGTGAGGAGACCCAGTACTTC; v_call: TRBV2; clone_size: .; j_call: TRBJ2-5; d_call: .
cdr3_aa: CASSLGTENEQFF; cdr3_nt: TGCGCCAGCAGCTTAGGGACGGAGAATGAGCAGTTCTTC; v_call: TRBV5-1; clone_size: .; j_call: TRBJ2-1; d_call: .
cdr3_aa: CASSLVAPADEQFF; cdr3_nt: TGCGCCAGCAGCTTGGTAGCGCCAGCGGATGAGCAGTTCTTC; v_call: TRBV5-1; clone_size: .; j_call: TRBJ2-1; d_call: .
cdr3_aa: CASSLAGTGELFF; cdr3_nt: TGCGCCAGCAGCTTGGCCGGCACCGGGGAGCTGTTTTTT; v_call: TRBV5-1; clone_size: .; j_call: TRBJ2-2; d_call: .
cdr3_aa: CASSLASGGALGQETQYF; cdr3_nt: TGCGCCAGCAGCTTGGCTAGCGGGGGGGCTCTGGGCCAAGAGACCCAGTACTTC; v_call: TRBV5-1; clone_size: .; j_call: TRBJ2-5; d_call: TRBD2
cdr3_aa: CASGLNEKLFF; cdr3_nt: TGTGCCAGCGGCCTTAATGAAAAACTGTTTTTT; v_call: TRBV7-2; clone_size: .; j_call: TRBJ1-4; d_call: .
cdr3_aa: CASSLSSRGGRYNENEQFF; cdr3_nt: TGTGCCAGCAGTTTATCCTCCCGGGGAGGGCGATATAACGAGAATGAGCAGTTCTTC; v_call: TRBV27; clone_size: once; j_call: TRBJ2-1; d_call: TRBD2
cdr3_aa: CASQYNTGGEQYF; cdr3_nt: TGTGCCAGCCAGTACAATACAGGGGGCGAGCAGTACTTC; v_call: TRBV27; clone_size: .; j_call: TRBJ2-7; d_call: TRBD1
cdr3_aa: CASTTQGAVTEAFF; cdr3_nt: TGTGCCAGCACCACACAGGGGGCTGTCACTGAAGCTTTCTTT; v_call: TRBV7-9; clone_size: .; j_call: TRBJ1-1; d_call: TRBD1
cdr3_aa: CASSPGSNQPQHF; cdr3_nt: TGTGCCAGCTCACCGGGCAGCAATCAGCCCCAGCATTTT; v_call: TRBV18; clone_size: few; j_call: TRBJ1-5; d_call: .
cdr3_aa: CASSRSLNTEAFF; cdr3_nt: TGTGCCAGCAGCCGGTCCCTGAACACTGAAGCTTTCTTT; v_call: TRBV7-3; clone_size: .; j_call: TRBJ1-1; d_call: .
cdr3_aa: CASSEGQGSQPQHF; cdr3_nt: TGTGCCAGCAGTGAAGGGCAGGGTAGTCAGCCCCAGCATTTT; v_call: TRBV6-1; clone_size: .; j_call: TRBJ1-5; d_call: .
cdr3_aa: CASSPGQQNQPQHF; cdr3_nt: TGTGCCAGCAGCCCCGGACAGCAGAATCAGCCCCAGCATTTT; v_call: TRBV7-9; clone_size: .; j_call: TRBJ1-5; d_call: .
cdr3_aa: CASSYGGGRSEQFF; cdr3_nt: TGTGCCAGCAGTTACGGGGGGGGGAGAAGTGAGCAGTTCTTC; v_call: TRBV6-5; clone_size: .; j_call: TRBJ2-1; d_call: TRBD2
cdr3_aa: CASSSRQGGTDTQYF; cdr3_nt: TGTGCCAGCAGCTCCCGACAGGGGGGAACAGATACGCAGTATTTT; v_call: TRBV9; clone_size: once; j_call: TRBJ2-3; d_call: TRBD1
cdr3_aa: CASSLARRADYEQYF; cdr3_nt: TGTGCCAGCAGCTTAGCGCGGAGGGCAGACTACGAGCAGTACTTC; v_call: TRBV7-2; clone_size: .; j_call: TRBJ2-7; d_call: .
cdr3_aa: CASSSVFGTEYGYTF; cdr3_nt: TGCGCCAGCAGCTCCGTCTTCGGGACAGAGTATGGCTACACCTTC; v_call: TRBV5-1; clone_size: once; j_call: TRBJ1-2; d_call: TRBD1
cdr3_aa: CASSPSLQENEKLFF; cdr3_nt: TGTGCCAGCAGCCCAAGTCTCCAGGAGAATGAAAAACTGTTTTTT; v_call: TRBV11-2; clone_size: .; j_call: TRBJ1-4; d_call: .
cdr3_aa: CASSRQTSGDTQYF; cdr3_nt: TGTGCCAGCAGCCGTCAAACTTCGGGAGATACGCAGTATTTT; v_call: TRBV7-3; clone_size: .; j_call: TRBJ2-3; d_call: .
cdr3_aa: CASSVSGAGGVGEQFF; cdr3_nt: TGTGCCAGCAGCGTGTCGGGAGCGGGAGGAGTAGGTGAGCAGTTCTTC; v_call: TRBV9; clone_size: once; j_call: TRBJ2-1; d_call: TRBD2
cdr3_aa: CSGSGDSSYNEQFF; cdr3_nt: TGCAGCGGTAGCGGGGATAGCTCCTACAATGAGCAGTTCTTC; v_call: TRBV29-1; clone_size: .; j_call: TRBJ2-1; d_call: TRBD2
cdr3_aa: CASSVAGAGDTQYF; cdr3_nt: TGTGCCAGCAGCGTAGCGGGAGCAGGAGATACGCAGTATTTT; v_call: TRBV9; clone_size: .; j_call: TRBJ2-3; d_call: .
cdr3_aa: CASSLFYYAGTGEQFF; cdr3_nt: TGTGCCAGCAGCTTATTTTACTACGCGGGAACCGGTGAGCAGTTCTTC; v_call: TRBV7-2; clone_size: .; j_call: TRBJ2-1; d_call: .
cdr3_aa: CASSIWSVGYTF; cdr3_nt: TGTGCCAGTAGTATCTGGTCAGTTGGCTACACCTTC; v_call: TRBV19; clone_size: .; j_call: TRBJ1-2; d_call: .
cdr3_aa: CATSRAGAEAFF; cdr3_nt: TGTGCCACCAGCAGAGCGGGGGCTGAAGCTTTCTTT; v_call: TRBV15; clone_size: .; j_call: TRBJ1-1; d_call: .
cdr3_aa: CASGSGTRHF; cdr3_nt: TGTGCCAGCGGATCCGGGACAAGGCATTTT; v_call: TRBV28; clone_size: .; j_call: TRBJ1-5; d_call: .
cdr3_aa: CASSVVRNTEAFF; cdr3_nt: TGTGCCAGCAGCGTAGTCAGGAACACTGAAGCTTTCTTT; v_call: TRBV9; clone_size: .; j_call: TRBJ1-1; d_call: .
cdr3_aa: CSGRDSTEAFF; cdr3_nt: TGCAGCGGTAGGGACAGCACTGAAGCTTTCTTT; v_call: TRBV29-1; clone_size: .; j_call: TRBJ1-1; d_call: TRBD1
cdr3_aa: CASADGSTSTNEKLFF; cdr3_nt: TGTGCCAGCGCGGACGGATCAACCTCAACTAATGAAAAACTGTTTTTT; v_call: TRBV19; clone_size: .; j_call: TRBJ1-4; d_call: .
cdr3_aa: CASSATSGGALGTGELFF; cdr3_nt: TGCGCCAGCAGCGCGACTAGCGGGGGGGCCTTGGGCACCGGGGAGCTGTTTTTT; v_call: TRBV5-1; clone_size: .; j_call: TRBJ2-2; d_call: TRBD2
cdr3_aa: CASSSSRDTQYF; cdr3_nt: TGTGCCAGCAGCTCCTCCAGAGATACGCAGTATTTT; v_call: TRBV7-3; clone_size: .; j_call: TRBJ2-3; d_call: .
cdr3_aa: CATSRDPRVDNEQFF; cdr3_nt: TGTGCCACCAGCAGAGATCCCAGGGTGGACAATGAGCAGTTCTTC; v_call: TRBV15; clone_size: few; j_call: TRBJ2-1; d_call: .